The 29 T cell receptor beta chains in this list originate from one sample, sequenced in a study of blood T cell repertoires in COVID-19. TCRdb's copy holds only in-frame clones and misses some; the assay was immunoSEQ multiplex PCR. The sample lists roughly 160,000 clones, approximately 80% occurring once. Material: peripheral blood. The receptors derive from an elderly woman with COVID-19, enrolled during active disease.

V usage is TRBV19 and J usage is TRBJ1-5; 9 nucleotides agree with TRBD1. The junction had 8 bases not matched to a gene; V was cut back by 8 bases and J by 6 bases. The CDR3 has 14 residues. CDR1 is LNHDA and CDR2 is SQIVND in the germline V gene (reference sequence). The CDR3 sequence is CASSPQGASQPQHF. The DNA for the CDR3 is TGTGCCAGTTCACCACAGGGGGCAAGTCAGCCCCAGCATTTT. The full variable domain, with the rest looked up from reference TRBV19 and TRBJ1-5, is DGGITQSPKYLFRKEGQNVTLSCEQNLNHDAMYWYRQDPGQGLRLIYYSQIVNDFQKGDIAEGYSVSREKKESFPLTVTSAQKNPTAFYLCASSPQGASQPQHFGDGTRLSIL.

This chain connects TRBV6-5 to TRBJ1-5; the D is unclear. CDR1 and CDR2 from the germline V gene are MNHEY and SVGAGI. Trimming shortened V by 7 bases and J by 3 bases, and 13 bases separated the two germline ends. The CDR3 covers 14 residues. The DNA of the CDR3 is TGTGCCAGCACCCCCGGGGTCACCAATCAGCCCCAGCATTTT. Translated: CASTPGVTNQPQHF.

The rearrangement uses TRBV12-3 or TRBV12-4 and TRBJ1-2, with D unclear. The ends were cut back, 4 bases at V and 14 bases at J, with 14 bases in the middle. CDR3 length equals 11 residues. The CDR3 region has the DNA TGTGCCAGCAGTTCCGACATCCAAGTTACCTTC. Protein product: CASSSDIQVTF.

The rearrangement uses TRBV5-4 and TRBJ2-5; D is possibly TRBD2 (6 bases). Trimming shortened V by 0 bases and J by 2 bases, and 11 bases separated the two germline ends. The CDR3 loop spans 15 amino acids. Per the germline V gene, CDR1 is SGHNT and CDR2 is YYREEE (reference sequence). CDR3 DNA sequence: TGTGCCAGCAGCTTGGGGACGGGGGTACAAGAGACCCAGTACTTC. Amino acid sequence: CASSLGTGVQETQYF.

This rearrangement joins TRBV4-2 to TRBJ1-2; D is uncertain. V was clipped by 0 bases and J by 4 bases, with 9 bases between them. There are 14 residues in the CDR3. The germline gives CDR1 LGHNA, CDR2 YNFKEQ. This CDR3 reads CASSQDRDPYGYTF. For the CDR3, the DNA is TGTGCCAGCAGCCAAGATCGGGATCCCTATGGCTACACCTTC.

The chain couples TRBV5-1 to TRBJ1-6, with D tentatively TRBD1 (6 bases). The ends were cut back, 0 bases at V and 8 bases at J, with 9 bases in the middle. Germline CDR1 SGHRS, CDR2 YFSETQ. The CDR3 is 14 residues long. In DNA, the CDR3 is TGCGCCAGCAGCTTGGACAGGGAAGATTCACCCCTCCACTTT. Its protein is CASSLDREDSPLHF.

The CDR3 loop reads CASRSSGRICTDTQYF. Here the CDR3 DNA reads TGTGCCAGCAGGAGTAGCGGGAGGATCTGCACAGATACGCAGTATTTT. V usage is TRBV7-3 and J usage is TRBJ2-3, with 10 bases matching TRBD2. Germline trimming cut 6 bases from V and 1 base from J; bases unmatched to any gene: 7. Germline CDR1 reads SGHTA; CDR2 reads FQGTGA. This CDR3 has 16 residues. The variable domain in full, with the rest retrieved from reference TRBV7-3 and TRBJ2-3, is GAGVSQTPSNKVTEKGKYVELRCDPISGHTALYWYRQSLGQGPEFLIYFQGTGAADDSGLPNDRFFAVRPEGSVSTLKIQRTERGDSAVYLCASRSSGRICTDTQYFGPGTRLTVL.

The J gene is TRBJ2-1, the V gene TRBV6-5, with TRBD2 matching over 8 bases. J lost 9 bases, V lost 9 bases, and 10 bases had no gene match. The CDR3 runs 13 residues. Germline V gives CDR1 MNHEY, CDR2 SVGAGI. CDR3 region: CASGGAGAAEQFF. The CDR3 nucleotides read TGTGCCAGTGGAGGAGCGGGAGCGGCTGAGCAGTTCTTC.

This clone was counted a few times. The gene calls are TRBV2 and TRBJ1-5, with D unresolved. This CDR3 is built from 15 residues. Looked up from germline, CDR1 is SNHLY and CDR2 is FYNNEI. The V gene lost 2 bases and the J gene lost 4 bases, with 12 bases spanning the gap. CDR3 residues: CASSEFAAANQPQHF. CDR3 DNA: TGTGCCAGCAGTGAATTTGCAGCGGCGAATCAGCCCCAGCATTTT.

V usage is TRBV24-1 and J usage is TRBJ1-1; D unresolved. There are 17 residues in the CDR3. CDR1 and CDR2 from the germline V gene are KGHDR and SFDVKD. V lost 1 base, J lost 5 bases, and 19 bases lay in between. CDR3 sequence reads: CATSDFTSAWGVTEAFF. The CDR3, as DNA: TGTGCCACCAGTGATTTTACGTCAGCGTGGGGAGTGACTGAAGCTTTCTTT.

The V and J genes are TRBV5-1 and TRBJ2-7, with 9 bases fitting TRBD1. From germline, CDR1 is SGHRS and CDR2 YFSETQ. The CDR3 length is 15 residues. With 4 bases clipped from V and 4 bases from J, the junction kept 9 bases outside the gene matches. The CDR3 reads CASSGTGTGPYEQYF. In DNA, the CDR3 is TGCGCCAGCAGCGGAACCGGGACAGGGCCGTACGAGCAGTACTTC.

CDR3 sequence: CASSMTGSNYGYTF. The CDR3 region has the DNA TGCGCCAGCAGCATGACAGGGTCTAACTATGGCTACACCTTC. The J gene is TRBJ1-2, the V gene TRBV5-1; the match to TRBD1 covers 7 bases. The germline V gene encodes CDR1 SGHRS and CDR2 YFSETQ. This CDR3 spans 14 amino acids. With V trimmed by 4 bases and J by 0 bases, 3 bases remained unmatched.

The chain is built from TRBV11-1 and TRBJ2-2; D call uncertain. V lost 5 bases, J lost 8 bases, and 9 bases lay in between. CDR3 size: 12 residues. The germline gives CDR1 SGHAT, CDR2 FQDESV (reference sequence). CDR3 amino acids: CASSPLSGELFF. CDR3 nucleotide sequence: TGTGCCAGCAGCCCCCTCTCTGGGGAGCTGTTTTTT.

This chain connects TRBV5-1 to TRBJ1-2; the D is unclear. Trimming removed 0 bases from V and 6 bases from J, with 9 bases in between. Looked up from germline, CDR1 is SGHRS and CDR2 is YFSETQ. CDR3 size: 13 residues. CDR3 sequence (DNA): TGCGCCAGCAGCTTGGCGGGGAGGGATGGCTACACCTTC. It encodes CASSLAGRDGYTF.

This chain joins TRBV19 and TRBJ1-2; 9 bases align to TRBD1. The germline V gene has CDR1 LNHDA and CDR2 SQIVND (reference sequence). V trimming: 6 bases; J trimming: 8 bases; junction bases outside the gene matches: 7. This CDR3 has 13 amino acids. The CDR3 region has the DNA TGTGCCAGTAGCCAACAGGGGGCTGAAGGCTACACCTTC. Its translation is CASSQQGAEGYTF.

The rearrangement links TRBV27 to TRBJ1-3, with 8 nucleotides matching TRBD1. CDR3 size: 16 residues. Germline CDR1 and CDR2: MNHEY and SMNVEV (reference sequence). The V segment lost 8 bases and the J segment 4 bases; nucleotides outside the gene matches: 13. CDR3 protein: CASGTMRQGKGNTIYF. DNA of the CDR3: TGTGCCAGCGGAACGATGAGACAGGGGAAAGGAAACACCATATATTTT.

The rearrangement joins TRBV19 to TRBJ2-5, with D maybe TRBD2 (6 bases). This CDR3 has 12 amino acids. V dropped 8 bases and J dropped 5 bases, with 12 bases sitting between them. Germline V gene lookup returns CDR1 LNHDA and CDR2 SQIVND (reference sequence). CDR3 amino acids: CASLDYQETQYF. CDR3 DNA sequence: TGTGCCAGTTTGGACTATCAGGAGACCCAGTACTTC.

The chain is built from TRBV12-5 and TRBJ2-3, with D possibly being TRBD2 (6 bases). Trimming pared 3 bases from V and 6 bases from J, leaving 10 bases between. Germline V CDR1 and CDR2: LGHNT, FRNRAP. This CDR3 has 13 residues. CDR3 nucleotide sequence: TGTGCTAGTGGTTTATCGGGAGCCGATACGCAGTATTTT. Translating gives CASGLSGADTQYF.

The CDR3 DNA sequence: TGTGCCACCGGACCCGGGACTAGGTCTCTCGAGCAGTACTTC. As protein: CATGPGTRSLEQYF. The chain links TRBV15 to TRBJ2-7; 8 nucleotides line up with TRBD2. The CDR3 is 14 amino acids. Germline loops: CDR1 LNHNV, CDR2 YYDKDF (reference sequence). Trimming cost V 8 bases and J 6 bases; bases outside gene matches: 12.

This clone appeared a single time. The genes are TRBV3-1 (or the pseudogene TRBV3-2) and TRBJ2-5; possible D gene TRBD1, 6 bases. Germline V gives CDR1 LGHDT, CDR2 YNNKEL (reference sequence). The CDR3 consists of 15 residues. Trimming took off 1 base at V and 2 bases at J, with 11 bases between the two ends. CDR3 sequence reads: CASSQGTVMQETQYF. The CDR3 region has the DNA TGTGCCAGCAGCCAAGGGACAGTTATGCAAGAGACCCAGTACTTC.

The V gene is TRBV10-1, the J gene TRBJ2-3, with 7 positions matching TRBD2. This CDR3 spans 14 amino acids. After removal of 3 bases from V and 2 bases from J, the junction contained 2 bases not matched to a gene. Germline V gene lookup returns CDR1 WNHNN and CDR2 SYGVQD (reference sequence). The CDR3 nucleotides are TGCGCCAGCAGTGAACGGGGGGTCACAGATACGCAGTATTTT. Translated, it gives CASSERGVTDTQYF.

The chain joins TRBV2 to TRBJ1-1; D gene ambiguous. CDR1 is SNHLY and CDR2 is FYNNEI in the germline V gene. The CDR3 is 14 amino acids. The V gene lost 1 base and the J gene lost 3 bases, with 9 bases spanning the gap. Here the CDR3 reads CASSEETGYTEAFF. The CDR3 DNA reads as TGTGCCAGCAGTGAAGAGACGGGGTACACTGAAGCTTTCTTT.

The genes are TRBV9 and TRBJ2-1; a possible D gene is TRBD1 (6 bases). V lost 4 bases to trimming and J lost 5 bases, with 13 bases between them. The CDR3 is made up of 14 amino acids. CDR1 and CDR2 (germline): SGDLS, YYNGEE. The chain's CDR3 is CASSPSRTDNEQFF. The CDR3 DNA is TGTGCCAGCAGCCCGTCAAGGACAGACAATGAGCAGTTCTTC.

The CDR3 region has the DNA TGTGCCAGCAGCACCTACTCCGGAGACACTGAAGCTTTCTTT. It yields the protein CASSTYSGDTEAFF. The rearrangement links TRBV9 to TRBJ1-1, with unresolved D. This CDR3 spans 14 amino acids. Germline CDR1 SGDLS, CDR2 YYNGEE. V was cut by 4 bases and J by 3 bases, with 13 bases left in between.

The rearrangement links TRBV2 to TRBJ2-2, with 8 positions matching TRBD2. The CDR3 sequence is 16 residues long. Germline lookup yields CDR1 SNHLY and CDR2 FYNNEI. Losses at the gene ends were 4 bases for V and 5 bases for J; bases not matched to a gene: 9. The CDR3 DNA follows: TGTGCCAGCAGTGTCCGGCGGGGGGCGGGGACCGGGGAGCTGTTTTTT. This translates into CASSVRRGAGTGELFF.

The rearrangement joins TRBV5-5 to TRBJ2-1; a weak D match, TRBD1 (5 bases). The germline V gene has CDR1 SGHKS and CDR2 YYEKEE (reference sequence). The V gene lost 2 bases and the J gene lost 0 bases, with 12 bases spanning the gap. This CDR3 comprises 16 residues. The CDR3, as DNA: TGTGCCAGCAGCTTCTTTAGGACAAGCTCCTACAATGAGCAGTTCTTC. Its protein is CASSFFRTSSYNEQFF.

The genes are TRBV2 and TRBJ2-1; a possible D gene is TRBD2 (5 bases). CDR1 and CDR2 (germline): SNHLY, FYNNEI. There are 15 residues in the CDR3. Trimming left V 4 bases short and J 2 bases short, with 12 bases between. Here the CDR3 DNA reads TGTGCCAGCAGTGGAGAGGGTGCCCCCTACAATGAGCAGTTCTTC. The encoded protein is CASSGEGAPYNEQFF.

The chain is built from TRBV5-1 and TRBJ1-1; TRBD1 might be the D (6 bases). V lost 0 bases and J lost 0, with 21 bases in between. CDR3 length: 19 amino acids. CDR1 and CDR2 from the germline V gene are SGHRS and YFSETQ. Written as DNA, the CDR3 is TGCGCCAGCAGCTTGGGGATCGGCGGGGGGACACCCATGAACACTGAAGCTTTCTTT. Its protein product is CASSLGIGGGTPMNTEAFF.

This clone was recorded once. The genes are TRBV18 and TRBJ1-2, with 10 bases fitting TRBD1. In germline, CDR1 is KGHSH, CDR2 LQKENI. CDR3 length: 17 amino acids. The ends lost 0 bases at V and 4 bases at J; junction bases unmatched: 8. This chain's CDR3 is CASSPPPGQGRAYGYTF. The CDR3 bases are TGTGCCAGCTCACCACCTCCGGGACAGGGGAGGGCCTATGGCTACACCTTC.